This TCR beta chain is from a study of T-cell memory formation after mild COVID-19. The study's findings and limits: The finding that pre-infection memory included some responding clones suggested that cross-reactive memory joined.

With 0 bases removed from V and 2 bases from J, the gap between germline ends came to 24 bases. The CDR3 sequence is 20 residues long. Germline CDR1 and CDR2: SGDLS and YYNGEE. In the case of this clonotype: Its antigen is not known.

TCRdb fed the 5' RACE reads into MiXCR, producing one record per CDR3 protein. The repertoire holds under 400,000 distinct CDR3 sequences, around 28% seen once, with approximately 12% in the top ten. The sequence was collected from an adult woman who had mild COVID-19 (a few samples of this study predate the infection). Cell type and time point are not known. The gene calls are TRBV9 and TRBJ1-3, with D uncertain. Sequencing was performed on PBMCs or a T cell subset sorted from them (not recorded which). As DNA, the CDR3 is TGTGCCAGCAGCGTAGATGGATCGACCAAAGGTGGCATGGCTGGAAACACCATATATTTT. Residues: CASSVDGSTKGGMAGNTIYF.